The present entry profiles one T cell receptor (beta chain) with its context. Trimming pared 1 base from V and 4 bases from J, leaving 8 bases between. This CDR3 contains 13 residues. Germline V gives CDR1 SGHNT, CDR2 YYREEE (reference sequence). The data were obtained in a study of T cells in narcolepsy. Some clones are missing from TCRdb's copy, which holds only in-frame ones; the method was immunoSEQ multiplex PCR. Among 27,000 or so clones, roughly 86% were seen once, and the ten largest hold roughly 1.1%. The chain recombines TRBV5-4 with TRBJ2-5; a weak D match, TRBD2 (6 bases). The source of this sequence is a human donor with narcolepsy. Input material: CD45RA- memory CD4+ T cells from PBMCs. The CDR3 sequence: CASSLTSRETQYF. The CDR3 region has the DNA TGTGCCAGCAGCTTGACTAGCAGAGAGACCCAGTACTTC.